The sequence of this T cell receptor beta chain was determined in a study of early T cells in non-severe SARS-CoV-2 infection. As for the study in general: Unsorted whole blood bulk RNA was sequenced, with unpaired chains. Study-wide points: Matching with VDJdb favored anti-spike CD8 responses (missing private and CD4 specificities).

This clonotype was detected many times. Its antigen is not known. Germline trimming cut 4 bases from V and 3 bases from J; bases unmatched to any gene: 4. Germline V gene data show CDR1 as MNHEY and CDR2 as SVGAGI. The CDR3 is 15 amino acids. In the library, individual cDNA molecules carried attached unique molecular identifiers. TCRdb analysed the 5' RACE reads with MiXCR anew, one entry per CDR3 protein. The sample contains about 45,000 distinct CDR3 sequences, 11% of which appear only once. This TCR derives from an adult who was a healthcare worker with PCR-confirmed SARS-CoV-2 infection or an uninfected control (not recorded which). Sequencing was carried out using whole blood. This rearrangement joins TRBV6-5 to TRBJ2-2, with 8 bases lining up with TRBD2. CDR3 coding DNA: TGTGCCAGCAGTTTACGGGAGGGTCACACCGGGGAGCTGTTTTTT. The encoded protein is CASSLREGHTGELFF.